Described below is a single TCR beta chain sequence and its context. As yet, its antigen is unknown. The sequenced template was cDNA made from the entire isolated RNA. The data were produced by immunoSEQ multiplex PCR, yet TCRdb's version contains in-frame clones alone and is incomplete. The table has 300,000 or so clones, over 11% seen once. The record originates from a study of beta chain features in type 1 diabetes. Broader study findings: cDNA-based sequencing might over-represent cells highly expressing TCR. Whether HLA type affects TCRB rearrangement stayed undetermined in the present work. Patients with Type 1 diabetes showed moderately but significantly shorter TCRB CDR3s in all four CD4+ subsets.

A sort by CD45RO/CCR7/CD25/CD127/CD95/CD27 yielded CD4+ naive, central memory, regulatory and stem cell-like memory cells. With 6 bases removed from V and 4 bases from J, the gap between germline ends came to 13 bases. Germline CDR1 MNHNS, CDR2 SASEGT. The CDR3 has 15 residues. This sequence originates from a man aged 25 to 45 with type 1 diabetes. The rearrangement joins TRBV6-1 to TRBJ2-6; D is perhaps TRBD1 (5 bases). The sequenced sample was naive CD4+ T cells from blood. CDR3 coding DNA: TGTGCCAGCAGGTCCAGGGTGGCCGGGGCCAACGTCCTGACTTTC. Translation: CASRSRVAGANVLTF.